This TCR beta chain came from a study of CXCR3-negative and CXCR3-positive naive CD8 T cells. The sorting of each CD8+ T cell subset was done in triplicate, at roughly 300,000 cells each. Phenotypically, naive CD8+ T cells corresponded to CD45RO-CCR7+CD27+CD95-. In terms of frequency, this clonotype is medium-sized. Its target is not known. The TRB libraries of cDNA were built by UMI-labeled 5' RACE. From the 5' RACE reads, TCRdb lists one entry per CDR3 protein and no DNA. This sample's table has about 6,200 distinct CDR3 sequences. Study-level points and caveats: Greater hydrophobicity was found in TRB CDR3s of CXCR3-positive naive cells than of CXCR3-negative naive cells. Diversity ran similarly high across both naive subsets but far lower in memory CD8+ cells.

The germline V gene encodes CDR1 SGHVS and CDR2 FNYEAQ. The CDR3 loop spans 13 amino acids. Sample: naive CXCR3+ CD8+ T cells from blood. The subset: CD45RO-CCR7+CD27+CD95- naive CD8+ T cells expressing CXCR3 (TNR3+). The source of this sequence is a human donor in good health. Some clones in this sample may be carry-over from other donors' samples. This chain joins TRBV7-6 and TRBJ2-7; the TRBD1 assignment by TCRdb is unverifiable without DNA. The CDR3 here is CASSLGQGGEQYF. Complete variable domain (other parts from reference TRBV7-6 and TRBJ2-7): GAGVSQSPRYKVTKRGQDVALRCDPISGHVSLYWYRQALGQGPEFLTYFNYEAQQDKSGLPNDRFSAERPEGSISTLTIQRTEQRDSAMYRCASSLGQGGEQYFGPGTRLTVT.